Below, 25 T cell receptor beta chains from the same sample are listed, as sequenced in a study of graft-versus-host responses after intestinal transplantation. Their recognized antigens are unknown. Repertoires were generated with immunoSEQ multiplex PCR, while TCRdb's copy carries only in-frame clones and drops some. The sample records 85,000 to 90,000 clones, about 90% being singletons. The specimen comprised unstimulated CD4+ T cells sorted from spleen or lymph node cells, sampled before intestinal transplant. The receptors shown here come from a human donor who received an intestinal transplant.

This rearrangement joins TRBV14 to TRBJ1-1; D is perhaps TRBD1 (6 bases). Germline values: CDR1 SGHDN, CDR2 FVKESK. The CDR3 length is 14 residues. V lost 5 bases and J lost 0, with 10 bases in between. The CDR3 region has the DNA TGTGCCAGCAGCAGGCCAGGGGTGAACACTGAAGCTTTCTTT. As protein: CASSRPGVNTEAFF.

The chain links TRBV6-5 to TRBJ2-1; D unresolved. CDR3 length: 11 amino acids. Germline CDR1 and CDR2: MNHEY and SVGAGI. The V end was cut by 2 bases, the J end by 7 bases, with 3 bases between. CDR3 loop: CASSYQNEQFF. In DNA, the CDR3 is TGTGCCAGCAGTTACCAGAATGAGCAGTTCTTC.

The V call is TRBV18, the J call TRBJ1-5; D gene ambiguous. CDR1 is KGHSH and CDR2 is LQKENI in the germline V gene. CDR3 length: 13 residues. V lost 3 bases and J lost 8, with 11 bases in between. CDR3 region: CASSPSQSKPQHF. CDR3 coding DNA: TGTGCCAGCTCACCGTCGCAAAGCAAGCCCCAGCATTTT.

The CDR3 bases are TGTGCCAGCAGCTTGACCCCCGGGAGTGGTGAAGCTTTCTTT. Amino acid sequence: CASSLTPGSGEAFF. The chain combines TRBV5-4 with TRBJ1-1; D uncertain. Germline loops: CDR1 SGHNT, CDR2 YYREEE (reference sequence). V was shortened by 1 base and J by 7 bases, with 14 bases between the two germline ends. The CDR3 has 14 residues.

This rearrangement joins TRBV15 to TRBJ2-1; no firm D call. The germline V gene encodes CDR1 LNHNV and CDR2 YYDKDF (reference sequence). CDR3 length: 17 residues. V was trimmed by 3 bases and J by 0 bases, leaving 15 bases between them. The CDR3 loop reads CATSRTSPRSSYNEQFF. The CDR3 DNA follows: TGTGCCACCAGCAGGACAAGTCCCCGAAGCTCCTACAATGAGCAGTTCTTC.

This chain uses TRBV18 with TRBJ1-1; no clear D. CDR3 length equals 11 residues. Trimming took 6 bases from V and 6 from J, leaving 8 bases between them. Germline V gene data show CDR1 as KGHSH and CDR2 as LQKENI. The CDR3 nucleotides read TGTGCCAGCTCCCTCGGTGCTGAAGCTTTCTTT. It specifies CASSLGAEAFF.

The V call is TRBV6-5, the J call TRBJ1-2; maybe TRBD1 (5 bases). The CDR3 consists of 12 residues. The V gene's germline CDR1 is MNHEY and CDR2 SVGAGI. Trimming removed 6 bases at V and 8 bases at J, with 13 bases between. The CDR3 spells CASRGGHLGYTF. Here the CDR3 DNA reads TGTGCCAGCAGGGGGGGTCACCTCGGCTACACCTTC.

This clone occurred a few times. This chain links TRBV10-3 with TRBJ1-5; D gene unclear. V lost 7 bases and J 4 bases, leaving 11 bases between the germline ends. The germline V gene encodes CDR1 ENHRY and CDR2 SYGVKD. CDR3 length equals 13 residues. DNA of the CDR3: TGTGCCATCACCCCGGAGAGTAATCAGCCCCAGCATTTT. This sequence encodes CAITPESNQPQHF.

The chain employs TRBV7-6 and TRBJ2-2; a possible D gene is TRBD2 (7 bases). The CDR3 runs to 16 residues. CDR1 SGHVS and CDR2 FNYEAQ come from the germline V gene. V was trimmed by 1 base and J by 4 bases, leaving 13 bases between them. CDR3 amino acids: CASSLGRGPVTGELFF. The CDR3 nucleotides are TGTGCCAGCAGCTTAGGGCGGGGGCCCGTCACCGGGGAGCTGTTTTTT. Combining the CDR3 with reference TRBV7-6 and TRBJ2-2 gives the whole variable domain GAGVSQSPRYKVTKRGQDVALRCDPISGHVSLYWYRQALGQGPEFLTYFNYEAQQDKSGLPNDRFSAERPEGSISTLTIQRTEQRDSAMYRCASSLGRGPVTGELFFGEGSRLTVL.

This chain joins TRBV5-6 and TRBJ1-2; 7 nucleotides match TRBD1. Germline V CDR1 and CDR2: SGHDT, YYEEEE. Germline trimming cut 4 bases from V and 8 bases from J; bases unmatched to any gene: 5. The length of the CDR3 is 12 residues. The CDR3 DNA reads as TGTGCCAGCAGCCCGACAGGGATCGGCTACACCTTC. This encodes CASSPTGIGYTF.

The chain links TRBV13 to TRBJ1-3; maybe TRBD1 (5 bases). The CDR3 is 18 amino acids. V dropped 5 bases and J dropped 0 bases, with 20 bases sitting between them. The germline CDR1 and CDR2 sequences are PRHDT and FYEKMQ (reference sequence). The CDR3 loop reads CASSHPGWGSISGNTIYF. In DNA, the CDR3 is TGTGCCAGCAGCCACCCCGGGTGGGGCAGCATCTCTGGAAACACCATATATTTT.

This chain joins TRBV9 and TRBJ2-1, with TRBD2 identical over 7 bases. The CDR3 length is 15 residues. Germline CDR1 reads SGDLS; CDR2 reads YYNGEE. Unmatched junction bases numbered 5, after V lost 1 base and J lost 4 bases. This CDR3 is CASSVSGGDYNEQFF. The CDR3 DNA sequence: TGTGCCAGCAGCGTAAGTGGGGGGGATTACAATGAGCAGTTCTTC.

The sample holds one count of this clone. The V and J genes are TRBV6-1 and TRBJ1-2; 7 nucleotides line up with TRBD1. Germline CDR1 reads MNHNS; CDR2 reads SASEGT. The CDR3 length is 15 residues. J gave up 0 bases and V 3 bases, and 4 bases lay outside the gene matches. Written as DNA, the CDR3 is TGTGCCAGCAGTGATAAGGGACAGACTAACTATGGCTACACCTTC. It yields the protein CASSDKGQTNYGYTF.

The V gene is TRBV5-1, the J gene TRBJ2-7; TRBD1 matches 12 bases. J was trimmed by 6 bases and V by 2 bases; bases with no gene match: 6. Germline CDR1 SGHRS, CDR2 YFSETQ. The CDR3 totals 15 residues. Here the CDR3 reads CASSLAGQGAFEQYF. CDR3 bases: TGCGCCAGCAGCTTAGCGGGACAGGGGGCGTTCGAGCAGTACTTC.

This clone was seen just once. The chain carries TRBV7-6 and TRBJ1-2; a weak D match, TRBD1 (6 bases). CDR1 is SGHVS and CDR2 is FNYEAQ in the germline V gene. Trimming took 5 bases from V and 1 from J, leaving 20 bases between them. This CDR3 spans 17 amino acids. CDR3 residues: CASSRGDQGLGNYGYTF. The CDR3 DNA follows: TGTGCCAGCAGCCGAGGGGACCAGGGGTTGGGTAACTATGGCTACACCTTC.

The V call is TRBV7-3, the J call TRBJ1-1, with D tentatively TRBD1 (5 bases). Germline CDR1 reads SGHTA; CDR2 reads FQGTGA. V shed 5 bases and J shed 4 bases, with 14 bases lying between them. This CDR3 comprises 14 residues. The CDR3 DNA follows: TGTGCCAGCAGCCAAGTGGGGGGGGGCACTGAAGCTTTCTTT. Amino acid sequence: CASSQVGGGTEAFF.

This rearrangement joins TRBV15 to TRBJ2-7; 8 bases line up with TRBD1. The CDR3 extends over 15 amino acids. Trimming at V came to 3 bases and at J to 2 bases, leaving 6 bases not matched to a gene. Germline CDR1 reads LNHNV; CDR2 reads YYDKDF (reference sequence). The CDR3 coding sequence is TGTGCCACCAGCAGGGGGACAGGTTTCGCCTACGAGCAGTACTTC. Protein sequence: CATSRGTGFAYEQYF.

The CDR3 nucleotides read TGCGCCAGCAGTGAGAACCCTAATATAGCGTCTAGCACAGATACGCAGTATTTT. Its protein product is CASSENPNIASSTDTQYF. The chain combines TRBV10-1 with TRBJ2-3, with D possibly TRBD2 on 5 matching bases. CDR3 length: 18 residues. The germline V gene encodes CDR1 WNHNN and CDR2 SYGVQD (reference sequence). The V gene lost 2 bases and the J gene lost 0 bases, with 18 bases spanning the gap.

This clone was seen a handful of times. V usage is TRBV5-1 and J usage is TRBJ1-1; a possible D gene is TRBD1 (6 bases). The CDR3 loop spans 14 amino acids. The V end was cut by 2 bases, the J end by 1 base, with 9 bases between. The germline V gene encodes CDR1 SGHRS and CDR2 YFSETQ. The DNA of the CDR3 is TGCGCCAGCAGCTTATCACAGGGGAACACTGAAGCTTTCTTT. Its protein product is CASSLSQGNTEAFF.

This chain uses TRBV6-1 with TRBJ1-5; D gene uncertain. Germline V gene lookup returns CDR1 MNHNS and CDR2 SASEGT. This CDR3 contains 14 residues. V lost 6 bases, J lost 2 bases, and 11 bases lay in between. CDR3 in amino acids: CASSPSRGNQPQHF. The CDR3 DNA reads TGTGCCAGCAGCCCGTCGCGTGGCAATCAGCCCCAGCATTTT.

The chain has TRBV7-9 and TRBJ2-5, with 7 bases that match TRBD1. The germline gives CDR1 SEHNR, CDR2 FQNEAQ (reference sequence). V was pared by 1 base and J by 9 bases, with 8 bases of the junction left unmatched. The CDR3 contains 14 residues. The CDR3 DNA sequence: TGTGCCAGCAGCTTAGTAGGGCTAACAGGGGCCCAGTACTTC. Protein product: CASSLVGLTGAQYF.

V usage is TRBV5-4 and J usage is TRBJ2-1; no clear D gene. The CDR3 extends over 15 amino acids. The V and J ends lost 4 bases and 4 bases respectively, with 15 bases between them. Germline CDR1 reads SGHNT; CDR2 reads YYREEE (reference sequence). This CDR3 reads CASSLVAPHYNEQFF. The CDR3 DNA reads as TGTGCCAGCAGCCTGGTGGCCCCTCATTACAATGAGCAGTTCTTC.

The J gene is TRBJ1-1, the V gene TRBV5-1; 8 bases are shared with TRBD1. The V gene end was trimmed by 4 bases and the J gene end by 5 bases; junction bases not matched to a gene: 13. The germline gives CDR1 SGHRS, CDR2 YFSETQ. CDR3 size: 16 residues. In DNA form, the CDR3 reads TGCGCCAGCAGCGCTAATTCTGGACAGGGCGGGACTGAAGCTTTCTTT. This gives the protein CASSANSGQGGTEAFF.

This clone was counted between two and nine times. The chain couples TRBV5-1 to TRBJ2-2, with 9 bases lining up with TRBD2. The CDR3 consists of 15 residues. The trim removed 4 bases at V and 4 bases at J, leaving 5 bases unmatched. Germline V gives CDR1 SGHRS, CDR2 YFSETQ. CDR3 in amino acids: CASSGGGALTGELFF. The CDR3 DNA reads TGCGCCAGCAGCGGCGGGGGGGCGCTCACCGGGGAGCTGTTTTTT.

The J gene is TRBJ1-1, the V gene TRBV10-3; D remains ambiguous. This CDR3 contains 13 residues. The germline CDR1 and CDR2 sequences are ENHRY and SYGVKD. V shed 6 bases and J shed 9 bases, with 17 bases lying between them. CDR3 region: CAISPLNIPKAFF. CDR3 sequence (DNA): TGTGCCATCAGCCCCCTAAATATCCCCAAAGCTTTCTTT.